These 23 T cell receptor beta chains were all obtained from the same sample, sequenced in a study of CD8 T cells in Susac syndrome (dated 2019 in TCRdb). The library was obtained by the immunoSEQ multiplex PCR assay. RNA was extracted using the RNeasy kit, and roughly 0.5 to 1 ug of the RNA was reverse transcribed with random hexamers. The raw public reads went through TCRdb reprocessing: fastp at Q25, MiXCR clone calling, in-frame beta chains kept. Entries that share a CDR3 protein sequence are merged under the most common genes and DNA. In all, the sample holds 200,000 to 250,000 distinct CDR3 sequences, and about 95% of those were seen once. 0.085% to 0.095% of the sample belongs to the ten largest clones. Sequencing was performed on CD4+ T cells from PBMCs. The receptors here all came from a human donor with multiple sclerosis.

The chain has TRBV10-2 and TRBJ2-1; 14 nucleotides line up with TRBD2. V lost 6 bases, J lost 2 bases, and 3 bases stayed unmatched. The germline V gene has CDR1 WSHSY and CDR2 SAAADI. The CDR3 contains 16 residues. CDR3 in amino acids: CASSGTSGRAYNEQFF. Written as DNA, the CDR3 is TGCGCCAGCAGCGGGACTAGCGGGAGAGCCTACAATGAGCAGTTCTTC.

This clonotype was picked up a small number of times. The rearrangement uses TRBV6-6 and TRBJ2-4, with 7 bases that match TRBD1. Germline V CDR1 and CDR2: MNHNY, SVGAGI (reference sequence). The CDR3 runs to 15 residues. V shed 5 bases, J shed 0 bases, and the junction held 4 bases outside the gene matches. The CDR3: CASSTGQLAKNIQYF. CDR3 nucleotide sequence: TGTGCCAGCAGTACGGGACAGCTAGCCAAAAACATTCAGTACTTC.

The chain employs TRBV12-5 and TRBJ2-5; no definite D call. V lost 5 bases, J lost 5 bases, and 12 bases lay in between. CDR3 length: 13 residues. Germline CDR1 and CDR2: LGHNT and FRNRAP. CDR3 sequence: CASGLGPSETQYF. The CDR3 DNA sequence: TGTGCTAGTGGTCTGGGTCCCTCGGAGACCCAGTACTTC.

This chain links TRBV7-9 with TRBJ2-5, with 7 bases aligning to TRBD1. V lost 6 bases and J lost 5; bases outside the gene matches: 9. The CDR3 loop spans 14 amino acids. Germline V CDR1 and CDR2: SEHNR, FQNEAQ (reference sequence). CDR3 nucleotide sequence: TGTGCCAGCAGTCCGGGACAGTTTGGTGAGACCCAGTACTTC. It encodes CASSPGQFGETQYF.

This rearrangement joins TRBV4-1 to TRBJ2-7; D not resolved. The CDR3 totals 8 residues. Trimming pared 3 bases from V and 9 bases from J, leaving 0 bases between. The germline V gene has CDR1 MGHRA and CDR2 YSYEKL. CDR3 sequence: CASSQQYF. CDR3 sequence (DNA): TGCGCCAGCAGCCAGCAGTACTTC.

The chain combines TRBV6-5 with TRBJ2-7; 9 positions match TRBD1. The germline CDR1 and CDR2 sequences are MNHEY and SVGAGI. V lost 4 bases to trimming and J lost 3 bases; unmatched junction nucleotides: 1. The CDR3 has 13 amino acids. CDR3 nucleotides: TGTGCCAGCAGTTCGACAGGGGGCTACGAGCAGTACTTC. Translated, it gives CASSSTGGYEQYF.

Here the CDR3 reads CASSSGLIYNEQFF. The DNA of the CDR3 is TGTGCCAGCAGCTCCGGACTCATCTACAATGAGCAGTTCTTC. J is TRBJ2-1 and V is TRBV7-3; a possible D gene is TRBD2 (5 bases). The CDR3 runs 14 residues. Germline loops: CDR1 SGHTA, CDR2 FQGTGA. The ends were cut back, 4 bases at V and 3 bases at J, with 10 bases in the middle.

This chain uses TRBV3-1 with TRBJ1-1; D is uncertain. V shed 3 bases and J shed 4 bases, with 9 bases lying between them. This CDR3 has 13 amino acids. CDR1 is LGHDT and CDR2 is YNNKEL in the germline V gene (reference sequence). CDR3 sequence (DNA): TGTGCCAGCAGCCACGGCCTTGGCACTGAAGCTTTCTTT. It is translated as CASSHGLGTEAFF.

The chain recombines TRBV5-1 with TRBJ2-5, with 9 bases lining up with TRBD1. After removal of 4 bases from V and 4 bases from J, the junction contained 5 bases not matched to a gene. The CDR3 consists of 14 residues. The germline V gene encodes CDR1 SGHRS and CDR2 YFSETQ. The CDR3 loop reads CASSQQGAGETQYF. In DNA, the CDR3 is TGCGCCAGCAGCCAACAGGGGGCCGGAGAGACCCAGTACTTC.

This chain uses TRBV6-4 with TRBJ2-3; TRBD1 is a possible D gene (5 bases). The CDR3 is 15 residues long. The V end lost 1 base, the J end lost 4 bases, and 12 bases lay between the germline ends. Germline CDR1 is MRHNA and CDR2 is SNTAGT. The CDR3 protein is CASSDWQGSSDTQYF. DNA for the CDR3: TGTGCCAGCAGTGACTGGCAGGGAAGCTCAGATACGCAGTATTTT.

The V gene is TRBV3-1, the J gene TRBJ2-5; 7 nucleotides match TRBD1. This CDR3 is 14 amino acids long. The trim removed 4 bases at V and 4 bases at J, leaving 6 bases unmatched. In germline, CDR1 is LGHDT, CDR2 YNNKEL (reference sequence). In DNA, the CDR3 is TGTGCCAGCAGCCCCTTAAACAGGGGAGAGACCCAGTACTTC. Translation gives CASSPLNRGETQYF.

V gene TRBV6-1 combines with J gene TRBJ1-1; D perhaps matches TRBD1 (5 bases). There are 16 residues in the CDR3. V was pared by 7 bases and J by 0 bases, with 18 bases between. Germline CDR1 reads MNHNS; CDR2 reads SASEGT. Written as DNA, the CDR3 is TGTGCCAGCACAGAGGGGCAGCGGTGGGTGAACACTGAAGCTTTCTTT. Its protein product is CASTEGQRWVNTEAFF.

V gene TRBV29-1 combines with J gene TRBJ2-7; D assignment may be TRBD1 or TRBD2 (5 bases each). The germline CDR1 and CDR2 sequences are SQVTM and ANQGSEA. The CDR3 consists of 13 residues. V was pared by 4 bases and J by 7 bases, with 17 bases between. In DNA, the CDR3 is TGCAGCGTTGGGGGACCTGACACGGGGGAGCAGTACTTC. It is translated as CSVGGPDTGEQYF.

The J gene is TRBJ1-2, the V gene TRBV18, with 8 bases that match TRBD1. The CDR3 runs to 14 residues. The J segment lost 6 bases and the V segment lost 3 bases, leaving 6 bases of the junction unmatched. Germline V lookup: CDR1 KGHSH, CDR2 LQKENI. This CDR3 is CASSPDRVVDGYTF. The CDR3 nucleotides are TGTGCCAGCTCACCGGACAGGGTTGTAGATGGCTACACCTTC.

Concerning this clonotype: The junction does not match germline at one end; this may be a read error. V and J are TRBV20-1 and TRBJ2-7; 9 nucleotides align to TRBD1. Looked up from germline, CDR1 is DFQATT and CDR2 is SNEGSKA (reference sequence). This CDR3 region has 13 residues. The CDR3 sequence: CSARPQPGQGFLF. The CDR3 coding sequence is TGCAGTGCTAGACCCCAACCTGGACAGGGGTTCCTCTTC.

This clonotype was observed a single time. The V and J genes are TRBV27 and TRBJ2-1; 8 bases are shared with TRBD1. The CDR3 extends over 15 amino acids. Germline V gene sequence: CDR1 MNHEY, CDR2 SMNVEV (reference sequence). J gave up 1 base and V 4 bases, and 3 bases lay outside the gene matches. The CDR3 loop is CASSWTGSSYNEQFF. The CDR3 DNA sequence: TGTGCCAGCAGTTGGACAGGGAGTTCCTACAATGAGCAGTTCTTC.

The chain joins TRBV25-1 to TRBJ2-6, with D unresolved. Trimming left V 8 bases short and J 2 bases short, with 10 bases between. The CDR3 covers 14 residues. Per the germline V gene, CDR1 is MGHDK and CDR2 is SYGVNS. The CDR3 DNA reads TGTGCCAGCTCTTCTGGGGCTGGGGCCAACGTCCTGACTTTC. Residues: CASSSGAGANVLTF.

The DNA for the CDR3 is TGTGCCAGCAGTGGGATAGCGGGAGGTTACAATGAGCAGTTCTTC. Protein product: CASSGIAGGYNEQFF. V gene TRBV28 combines with J gene TRBJ2-1, with TRBD2 matching over 10 bases. Trimming at V came to 5 bases and at J to 4 bases, leaving 5 bases not matched to a gene. CDR1 MDHEN and CDR2 SYDVKM come from the germline V gene. The CDR3 has 15 amino acids.

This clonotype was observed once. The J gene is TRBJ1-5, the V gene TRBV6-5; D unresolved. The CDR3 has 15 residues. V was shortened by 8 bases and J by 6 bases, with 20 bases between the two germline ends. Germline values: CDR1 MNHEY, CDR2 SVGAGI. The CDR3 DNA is TGTGCCAGCGCGGGCGTCTGGGGAGTTGGTCAGCCCCAGCATTTT. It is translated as CASAGVWGVGQPQHF.

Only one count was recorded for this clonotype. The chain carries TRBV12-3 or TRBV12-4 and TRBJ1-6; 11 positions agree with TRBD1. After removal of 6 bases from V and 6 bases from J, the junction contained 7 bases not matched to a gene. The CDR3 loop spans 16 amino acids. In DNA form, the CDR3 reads TGTGCCAGCAGCGGACAGGGGGCTAGTTTTAATTCACCCCTCCACTTT. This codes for CASSGQGASFNSPLHF.

CDR3 sequence (DNA): TGCAGCCGCGGTAGCACCACCCACAATGAGCAGTTCTTC. It translates to CSRGSTTHNEQFF. This chain joins TRBV20-1 and TRBJ2-1; D unresolved. In germline, CDR1 is DFQATT, CDR2 SNEGSKA (reference sequence). The CDR3 runs 13 residues.

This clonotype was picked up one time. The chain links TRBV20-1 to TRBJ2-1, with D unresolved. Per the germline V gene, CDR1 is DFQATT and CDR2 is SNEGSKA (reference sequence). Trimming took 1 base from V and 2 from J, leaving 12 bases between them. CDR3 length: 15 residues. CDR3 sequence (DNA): TGCAGTGCTAGAGTAATGCTCGAGGCCTACAATGAGCAGTTCTTC. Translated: CSARVMLEAYNEQFF.

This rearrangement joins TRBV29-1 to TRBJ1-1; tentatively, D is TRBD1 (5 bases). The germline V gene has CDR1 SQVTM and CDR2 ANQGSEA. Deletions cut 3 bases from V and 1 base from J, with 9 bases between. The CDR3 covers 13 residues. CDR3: CSVDEGKNTEAFF. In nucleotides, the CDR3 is TGCAGCGTTGACGAGGGGAAGAACACTGAAGCTTTCTTT.